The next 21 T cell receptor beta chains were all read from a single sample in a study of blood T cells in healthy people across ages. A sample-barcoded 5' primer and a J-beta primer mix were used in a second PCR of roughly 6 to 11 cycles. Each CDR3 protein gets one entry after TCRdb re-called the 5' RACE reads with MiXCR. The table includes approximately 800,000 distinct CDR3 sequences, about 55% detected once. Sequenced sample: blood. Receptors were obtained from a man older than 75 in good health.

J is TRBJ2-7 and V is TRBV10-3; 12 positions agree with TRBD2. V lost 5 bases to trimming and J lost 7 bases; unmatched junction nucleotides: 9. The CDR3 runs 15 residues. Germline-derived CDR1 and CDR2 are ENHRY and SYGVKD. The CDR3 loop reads CAISLAGGPYNEQYF. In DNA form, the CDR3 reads TGTGCCATCAGTCTAGCGGGAGGGCCTTACAATGAGCAGTACTTC.

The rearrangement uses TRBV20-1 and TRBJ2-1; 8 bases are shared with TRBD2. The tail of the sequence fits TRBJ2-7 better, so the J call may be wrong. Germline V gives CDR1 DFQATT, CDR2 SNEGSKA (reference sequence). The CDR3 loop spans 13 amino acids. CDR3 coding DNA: TGCAGCCGCTTTAGCGGGACCCACAATGAGCAGTACTTC. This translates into CSRFSGTHNEQYF.

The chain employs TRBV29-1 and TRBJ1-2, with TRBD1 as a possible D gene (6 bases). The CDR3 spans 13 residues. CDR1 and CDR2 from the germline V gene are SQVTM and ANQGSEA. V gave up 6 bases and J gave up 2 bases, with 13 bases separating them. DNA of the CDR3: TGCAGCGTGGGGGACATTCGAAACTATGGCTACACCTTC. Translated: CSVGDIRNYGYTF.

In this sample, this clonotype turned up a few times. The CDR3 sequence: CSASGSSGSRHEQFF. In DNA form, the CDR3 reads TGCAGTGCTAGTGGGAGTAGCGGGAGTCGACATGAGCAGTTCTTC. This chain joins TRBV20-1 and TRBJ2-1; 9 bases line up with TRBD2. CDR3 length: 15 residues. Germline assignment: CDR1 DFQATT and CDR2 SNEGSKA (reference sequence). Trimming cost V 3 bases and J 8 bases; bases outside gene matches: 11.

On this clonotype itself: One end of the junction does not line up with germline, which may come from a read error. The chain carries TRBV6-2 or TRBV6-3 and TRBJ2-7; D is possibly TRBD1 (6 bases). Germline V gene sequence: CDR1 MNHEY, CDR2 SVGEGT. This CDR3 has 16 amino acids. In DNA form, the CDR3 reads TGTGACAGCAGTTACACCGGACACAGGGTTACCTACGAGCAGTACTTC. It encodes CDSSYTGHRVTYEQYF.

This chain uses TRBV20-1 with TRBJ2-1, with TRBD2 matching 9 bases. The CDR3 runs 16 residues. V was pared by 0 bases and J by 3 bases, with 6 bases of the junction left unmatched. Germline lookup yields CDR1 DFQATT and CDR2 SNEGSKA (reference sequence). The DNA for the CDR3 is TGCAGTGCTAGAGATCGCACTAGCGGGTACTACAATGAGCAGTTCTTC. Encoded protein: CSARDRTSGYYNEQFF.

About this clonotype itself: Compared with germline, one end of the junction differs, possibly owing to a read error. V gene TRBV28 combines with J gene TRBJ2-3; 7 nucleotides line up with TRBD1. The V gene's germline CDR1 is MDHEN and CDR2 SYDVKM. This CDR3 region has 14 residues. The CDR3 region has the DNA TGTGCCTGCAGACAGGGCTTTAACACAGATACGCAGTATTTT. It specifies CACRQGFNTDTQYF.

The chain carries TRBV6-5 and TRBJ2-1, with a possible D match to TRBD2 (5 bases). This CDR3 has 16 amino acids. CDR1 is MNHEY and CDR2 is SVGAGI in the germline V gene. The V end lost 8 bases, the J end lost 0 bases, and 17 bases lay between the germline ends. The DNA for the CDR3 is TGTGCCAGCCGAGGAGGTCTCCTCAGCTCCTACAATGAGCAGTTCTTC. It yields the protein CASRGGLLSSYNEQFF.

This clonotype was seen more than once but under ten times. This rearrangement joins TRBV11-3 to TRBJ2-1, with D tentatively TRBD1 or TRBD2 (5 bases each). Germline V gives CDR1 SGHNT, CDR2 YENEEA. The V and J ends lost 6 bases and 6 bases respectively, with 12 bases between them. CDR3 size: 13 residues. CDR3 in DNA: TGTGCCAGCAGTCCCGGGACCCTCAATGAGCAGTTCTTC. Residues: CASSPGTLNEQFF.

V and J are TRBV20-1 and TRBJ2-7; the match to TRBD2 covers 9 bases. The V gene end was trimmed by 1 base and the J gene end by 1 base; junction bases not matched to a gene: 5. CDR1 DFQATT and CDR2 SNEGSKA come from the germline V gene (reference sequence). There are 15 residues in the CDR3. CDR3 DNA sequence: TGCAGTGCTAGAGCTAGAGCGGGAGGTTCCTACGAGCAGTACTTC. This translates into CSARARAGGSYEQYF.

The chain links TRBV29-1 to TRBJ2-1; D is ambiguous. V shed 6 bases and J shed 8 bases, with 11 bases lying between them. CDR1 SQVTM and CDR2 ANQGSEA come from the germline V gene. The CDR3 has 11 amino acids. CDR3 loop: CSVLYLDEQFF. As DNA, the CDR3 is TGCAGCGTCCTGTATCTAGATGAGCAGTTCTTC.

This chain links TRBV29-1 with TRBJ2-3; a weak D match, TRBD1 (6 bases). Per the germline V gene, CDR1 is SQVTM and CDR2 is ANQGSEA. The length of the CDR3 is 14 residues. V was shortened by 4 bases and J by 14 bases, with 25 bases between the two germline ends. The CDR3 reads CSVAQDRRHRYAYF. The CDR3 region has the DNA TGCAGCGTTGCCCAAGACAGGAGGCACAGATACGCGTATTTT.

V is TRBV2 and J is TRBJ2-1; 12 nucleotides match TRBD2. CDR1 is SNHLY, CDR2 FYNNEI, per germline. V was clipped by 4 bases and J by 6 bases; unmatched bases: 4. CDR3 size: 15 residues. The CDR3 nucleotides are TGTGCCAGCAGTGGGACTAGCGGGATTCCCAATGAGCAGTTCTTC. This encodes CASSGTSGIPNEQFF.

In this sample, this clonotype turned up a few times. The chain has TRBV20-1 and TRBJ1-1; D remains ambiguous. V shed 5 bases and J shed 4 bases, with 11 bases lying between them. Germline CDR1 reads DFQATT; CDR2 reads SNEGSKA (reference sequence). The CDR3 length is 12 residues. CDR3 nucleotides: TGCAGTGCTGGGGAGGGTGGCACTGAAGCTTTCTTT. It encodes CSAGEGGTEAFF.

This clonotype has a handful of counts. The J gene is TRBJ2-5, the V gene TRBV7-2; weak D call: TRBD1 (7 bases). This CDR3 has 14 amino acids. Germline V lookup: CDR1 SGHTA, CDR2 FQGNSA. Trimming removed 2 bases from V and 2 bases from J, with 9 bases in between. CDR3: CASSLQGGQETQYF. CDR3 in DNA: TGTGCCAGCAGCTTACAGGGGGGACAAGAGACCCAGTACTTC.

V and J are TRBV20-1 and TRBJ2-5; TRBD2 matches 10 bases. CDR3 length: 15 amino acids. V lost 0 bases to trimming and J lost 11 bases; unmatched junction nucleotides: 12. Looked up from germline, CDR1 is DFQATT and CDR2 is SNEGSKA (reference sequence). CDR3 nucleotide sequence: TGCAGTGCTAGAGACCCAGGGCAGCGGGAGGGCGTGCAGTACTTC. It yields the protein CSARDPGQREGVQYF.

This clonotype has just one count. The chain's CDR3 is CASSQDHRWGSDEQFF. For the CDR3, the DNA is TGTGCCAGCAGCCAAGATCACAGGTGGGGTAGCGATGAGCAGTTCTTC. The chain uses TRBV14 and TRBJ2-1, with D possibly being TRBD1 or TRBD2 (5 bases each). CDR1 is SGHDN and CDR2 is FVKESK in the germline V gene. Trimming stripped 0 bases from V and 8 bases from J, with 17 bases between. CDR3 length equals 16 residues.

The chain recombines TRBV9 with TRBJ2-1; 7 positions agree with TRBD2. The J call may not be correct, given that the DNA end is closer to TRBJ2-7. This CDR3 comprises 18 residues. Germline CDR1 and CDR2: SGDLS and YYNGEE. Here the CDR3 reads CASSVGEAGDPPYNEQYF. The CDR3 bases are TGTGCCAGCAGCGTAGGTGAGGCGGGGGACCCCCCCTACAATGAGCAGTACTTC.

CDR3 DNA sequence: TGTGCCAGCACGAACGGGAGAGCGTACAATGAGCAGTTCTTC. Translation gives CASTNGRAYNEQFF. The V and J genes are TRBV6-2 or TRBV6-3 and TRBJ2-1, with a weak D call TRBD2 (6 bases). V was cut by 7 bases and J by 4 bases, with 14 bases left in between. CDR1 is MNHEY and CDR2 is SVGEGT in the germline V gene. The CDR3 is made up of 14 amino acids.

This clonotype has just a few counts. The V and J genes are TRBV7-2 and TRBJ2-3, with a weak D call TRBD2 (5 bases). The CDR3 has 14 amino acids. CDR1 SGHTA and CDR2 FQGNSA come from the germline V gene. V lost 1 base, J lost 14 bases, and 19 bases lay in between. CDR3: CASSLGGAGRYAYF. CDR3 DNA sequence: TGTGCCAGCAGCTTAGGGGGAGCAGGCAGATACGCGTATTTT. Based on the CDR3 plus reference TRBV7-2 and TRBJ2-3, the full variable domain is GAGVSQSPSNKVTEKGKDVELRCDPISGHTALYWYRQSLGQGLEFLIYFQGNSAPDKSGLPSDRFSAERTGGSVSTLTIQRTQQEDSAVYLCASSLGGAGRYAYFGPGTRLTVL.

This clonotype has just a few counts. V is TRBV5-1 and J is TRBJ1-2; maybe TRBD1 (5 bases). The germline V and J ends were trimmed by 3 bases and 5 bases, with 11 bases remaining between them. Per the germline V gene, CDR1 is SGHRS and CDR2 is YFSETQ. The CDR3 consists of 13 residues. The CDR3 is CASSSPGYYGYTF. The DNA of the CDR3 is TGCGCCAGCAGCTCGCCAGGGTATTATGGCTACACCTTC.